This T cell receptor beta chain came from a study of post-analysis software for immune sequencing data. General observations from the study: Included in a set of a few TRBV segments more frequent in patients than controls were TRBV5-6, TRBV5-1 and TRBV20-1.

In regard to this clonotype: Antigen: not known.

Every TCR beta cDNA library bore unique molecular identifiers. Each CDR3 protein gets one entry after TCRdb re-called the PCR reads with MiXCR. The data contain about 820,000 distinct CDR3 sequences, approximately 53% of them singletons. The CDR3 extends over 15 amino acids. V trimming: 7 bases; J trimming: 6 bases; junction bases outside the gene matches: 13. Germline CDR1 is SGHRS and CDR2 is YFSETQ. The genes are TRBV5-1 and TRBJ2-3; 8 bases are a match to TRBD2. This clonotype was sampled from a girl under 18 with multiple sclerosis. Sequencing input: blood. The CDR3 nucleotides read TGCGCCAGCTCACTAGCGGTCTACGAGTCGGATACGCAGTATTTT. Protein product: CASSLAVYESDTQYF.